This TCR beta chain stems from a study of blood T cell repertoires in COVID-19 (dated by TCRdb to 2018 to 2020). For the study in its entirety: Collaborator samples came from the United States, Italy and Spain and covered acute and convalescent phases of COVID-19. The material from the prospective study consisted of cDNA or gDNA derived from T cells, B-cell-depleted T cells, or PBMCs. Deeply sampled blood TCRbeta repertoires from subjects exposed to, actively infected with, or recovered from COVID-19 were included in the dataset. A freely available public database, intended as a resource for researchers studying the immune response to SARS-CoV-2, is where the repertoires were released. Samples were obtained from the ongoing ImmuneRACE study (first 160 participants) and from some 1,300 subjects provided by 6 global collaborators. Nearly every sample came with metadata listing a de-identified subject ID, COVID-19 status, age in years and sex. Where available, HLA class I and class II types were obtained from metadata supplied by the sample provider rather than from assay-based typing.

TCRbeta CDR3 regions were amplified from genomic DNA using the immunoSEQ Assay, a bias-controlled multiplex PCR. The paper's data handling went like this. Nucleated cell counts per sample were estimated from amplification of reference gene primers within the assay. To quantify the absolute abundance of each unique TCRbeta CDR3 rearrangement, sequence reads were collapsed and filtered. For each sample, productive Simpson clonality was calculated by taking the square root of Simpson's diversity index across productive rearrangements. Here the immuneACCESS table is served through TCRdb, limited to in-frame sequences with V and J called. Missing clones are a known gap in these copies; in checked studies unresolved V genes cover under half, and the rest lacks a known reason. The V and J calls and clone size were taken over from that table, and D and trimming were inferred from the DNA. Present in this sample are roughly 310,000 clones, 90% of which were seen just once. The ten largest clones capture 2.5% to 3.5% of the sample.

The investigation overall reported the following: Clinical and demographic metadata were provided uncurated, with the amount varying by source and participant.

This clone was counted once. No cognate antigen has been identified for it. No per-base quality is available; no much larger clone lies one base away. The germline V gene (reference sequence) provides CDR1 SGHNT and CDR2 YYREEE. From cysteine to phenylalanine, the CDR3 is 13 amino acids long. The only DNA kept is the CDR3, 39 bases in frame from the first base. V sheds 9 bases and J sheds 6 bases, leaving 13 bases between their ends. One collaborating source in Seattle enrolled patients while the patients were actively infected and followed the patients over time throughout the course of disease. Each collaborating institution followed its own protocols to collect whole blood in K2EDTA tubes. Collaborator samples were shipped for TCRbeta analysis as frozen whole blood, isolated PBMCs, or DNA extracted from either sample type.

Sample: peripheral blood. This clonotype originated in a woman aged 30 to 39 with COVID-19, enrolled during active disease. The V gene is TRBV5-4 and the J gene is TRBJ1-6, with the D gene not confidently named. The nucleotide sequence reads as follows: TGTGCCACCACGCCCGGGTCTAATTCACCCCTCCACTTT. Translated, it gives CATTPGSNSPLHF.